The sequence of this TCR beta chain was determined in a study of human T cells and chemical hapten exposure. TCRdb used MiXCR to reprocess the RACE reads, holding one entry per CDR3 protein. The sample shows roughly 200,000 distinct CDR3 sequences, around 24% of them seen only once. Described time point: patch test 1, 2 weeks after DPC sensitization. Treatment described: therapeutic diphenylcyclopropenone sensitization with weekly scalp DPC. The CDR3 length is 14 residues. Trimming removed 2 bases at V and 1 base at J, with 8 bases between. Looked up from germline, CDR1 is SGDLS and CDR2 is YYNGEE. V and J are TRBV9 and TRBJ2-3; D remains ambiguous. Sample: whole blood, taken in connection with sensitization to the hapten diphenylcyclopropenone (DPC). The sequence was obtained from a woman aged 45-59 years with alopecia areata. Some clones in this sample may be carry-over from other donors' samples. The CDR3 spells CASSVSIGTDTQYF. The CDR3 DNA reads TGTGCCAGCAGCGTTTCTATTGGCACAGATACGCAGTATTTT.